The clone carrying this TCR beta chain was seen ten or more times. The record originates from a study of early T cells in non-severe SARS-CoV-2 infection. Molecules of cDNA were individually given unique molecular identifiers that were attached to them. A single record per CDR3 protein comes from TCRdb applying MiXCR to the 5' RACE reads. The table shows roughly 32,000 distinct CDR3 sequences, with about 8.2% occurring only once. In germline, CDR1 is SGDLS, CDR2 YYNGEE. The CDR3 is 12 residues long. V dropped 4 bases and J dropped 6 bases, with 7 bases sitting between them. The sequence was collected from an adult who was a healthcare worker with PCR-confirmed SARS-CoV-2 infection or an uninfected control (not recorded which). The sample comprised whole blood. The chain employs TRBV9 and TRBJ2-2, with D hard to call. CDR3 sequence (DNA): TGTGCCAGCAGCCCGCATTCCGGGGAGCTGTTTTTT. The encoded protein is CASSPHSGELFF.